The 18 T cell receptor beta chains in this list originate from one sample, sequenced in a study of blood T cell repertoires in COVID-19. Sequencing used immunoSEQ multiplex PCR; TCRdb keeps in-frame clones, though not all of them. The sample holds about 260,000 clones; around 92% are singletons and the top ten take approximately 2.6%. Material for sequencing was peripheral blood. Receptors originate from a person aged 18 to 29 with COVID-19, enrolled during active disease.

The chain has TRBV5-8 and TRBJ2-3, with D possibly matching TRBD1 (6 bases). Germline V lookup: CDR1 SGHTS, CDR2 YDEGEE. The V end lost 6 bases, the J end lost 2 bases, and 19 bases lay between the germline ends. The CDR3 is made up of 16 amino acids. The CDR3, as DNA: TGTGCCAGCACCAAAACCCCGGGACAAATCACAGATACGCAGTATTTT. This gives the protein CASTKTPGQITDTQYF.

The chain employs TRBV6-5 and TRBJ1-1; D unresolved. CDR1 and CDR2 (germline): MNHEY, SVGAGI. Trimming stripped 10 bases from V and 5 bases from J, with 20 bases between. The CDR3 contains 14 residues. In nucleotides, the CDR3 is TGTGCCATAAGGAGGACCCCCGGTTGGACTGAAGCTTTCTTT. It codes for CAIRRTPGWTEAFF.

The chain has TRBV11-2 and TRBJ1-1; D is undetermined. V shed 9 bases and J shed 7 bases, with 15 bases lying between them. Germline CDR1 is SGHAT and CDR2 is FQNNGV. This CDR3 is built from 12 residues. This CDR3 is CASEQEGFEAFF. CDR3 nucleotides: TGTGCCAGTGAGCAGGAAGGTTTTGAAGCTTTCTTT.

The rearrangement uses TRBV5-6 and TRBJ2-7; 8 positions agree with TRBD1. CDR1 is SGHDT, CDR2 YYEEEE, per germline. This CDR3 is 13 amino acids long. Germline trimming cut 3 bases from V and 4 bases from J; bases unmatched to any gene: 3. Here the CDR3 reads CASSYGTGYEQYF. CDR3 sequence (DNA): TGTGCCAGCAGCTACGGGACAGGTTACGAGCAGTACTTC.

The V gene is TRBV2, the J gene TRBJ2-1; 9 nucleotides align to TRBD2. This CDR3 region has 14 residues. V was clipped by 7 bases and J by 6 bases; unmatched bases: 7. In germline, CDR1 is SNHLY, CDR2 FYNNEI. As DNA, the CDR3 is TGTGCCAGCATAAGGGCGGGAGGGCCCAATGAGCAGTTCTTC. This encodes CASIRAGGPNEQFF. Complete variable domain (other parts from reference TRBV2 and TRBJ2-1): EPEVTQTPSHQVTQMGQEVILRCVPISNHLYFYWYRQILGQKVEFLVSFYNNEISEKSEIFDDQFSVERPDGSNFTLKIRSTKLEDSAMYFCASIRAGGPNEQFFGPGTRLTVL.

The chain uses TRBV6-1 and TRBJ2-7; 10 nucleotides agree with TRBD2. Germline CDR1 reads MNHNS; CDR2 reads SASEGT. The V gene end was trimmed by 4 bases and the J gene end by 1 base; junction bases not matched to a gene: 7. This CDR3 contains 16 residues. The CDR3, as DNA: TGTGCCAGCAGTGTCCGGGGACTAGCGCCTTCCTACGAGCAGTACTTC. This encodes CASSVRGLAPSYEQYF.

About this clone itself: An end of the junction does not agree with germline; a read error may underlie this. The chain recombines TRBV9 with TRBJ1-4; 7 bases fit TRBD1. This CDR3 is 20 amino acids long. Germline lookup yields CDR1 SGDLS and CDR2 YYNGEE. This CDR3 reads CASSSYDGGQTLCFRIALVF. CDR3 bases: TGTGCCAGCAGCTCCTACGACGGGGGACAGACCTTGTGTTTTAGGATTGCTTTGGTTTTT.

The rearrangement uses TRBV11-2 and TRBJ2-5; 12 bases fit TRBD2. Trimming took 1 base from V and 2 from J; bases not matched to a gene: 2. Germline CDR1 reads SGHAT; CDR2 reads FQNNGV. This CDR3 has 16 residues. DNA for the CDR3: TGTGCCAGCAGCTTAGTAGGGACTAGCGGGCAAGAGACCCAGTACTTC. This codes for CASSLVGTSGQETQYF.

This chain's CDR3 is CASSPGWDTEAFF. In DNA form, the CDR3 reads TGTGCCAGCAGCCCAGGGTGGGACACTGAAGCTTTCTTT. J is TRBJ1-1 and V is TRBV12-3 or TRBV12-4, with a weak D call TRBD1 (5 bases). The CDR3 contains 13 residues. The V end lost 6 bases, the J end lost 3 bases, and 11 bases lay between the germline ends.

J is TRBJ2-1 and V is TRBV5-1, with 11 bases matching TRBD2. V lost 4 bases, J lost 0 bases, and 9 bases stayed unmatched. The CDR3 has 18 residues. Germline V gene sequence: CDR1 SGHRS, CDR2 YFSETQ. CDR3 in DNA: TGCGCCAGCAGCCCGGGACTAGCGGCCTCTAGCTCCTACAATGAGCAGTTCTTC. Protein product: CASSPGLAASSSYNEQFF.

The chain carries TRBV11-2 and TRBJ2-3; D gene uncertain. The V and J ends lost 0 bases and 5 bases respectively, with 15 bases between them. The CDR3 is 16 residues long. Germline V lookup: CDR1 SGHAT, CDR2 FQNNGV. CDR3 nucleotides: TGTGCCAGCAGCTTAGAAGTAGCTACCACACTAGATACGCAGTATTTT. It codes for CASSLEVATTLDTQYF.

This CDR3 reads CASSAGDTQYF. The DNA for the CDR3 is TGTGCCAGCAGCGCCGGGGATACGCAGTATTTT. The chain uses TRBV7-9 and TRBJ2-3; D is unclear. The CDR3 is 11 residues long. Trimming shortened V by 5 bases and J by 6 bases, and 6 bases separated the two germline ends. CDR1 SEHNR and CDR2 FQNEAQ come from the germline V gene (reference sequence).

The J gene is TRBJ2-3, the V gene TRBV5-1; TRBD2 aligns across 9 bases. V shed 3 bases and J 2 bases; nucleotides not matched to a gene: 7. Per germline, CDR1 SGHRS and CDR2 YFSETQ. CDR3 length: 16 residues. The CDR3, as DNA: TGCGCCAGCAGCTCAAAGCGGGAGGAGCTCACAGATACGCAGTATTTT. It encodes CASSSKREELTDTQYF.

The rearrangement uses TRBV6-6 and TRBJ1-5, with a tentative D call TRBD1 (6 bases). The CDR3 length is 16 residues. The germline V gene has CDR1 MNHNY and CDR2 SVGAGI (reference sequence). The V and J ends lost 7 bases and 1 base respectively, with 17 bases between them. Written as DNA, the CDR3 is TGTGCCAGCATTGTTGGGGGCGCGACGAGCAATCAGCCCCAGCATTTT. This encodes CASIVGGATSNQPQHF.

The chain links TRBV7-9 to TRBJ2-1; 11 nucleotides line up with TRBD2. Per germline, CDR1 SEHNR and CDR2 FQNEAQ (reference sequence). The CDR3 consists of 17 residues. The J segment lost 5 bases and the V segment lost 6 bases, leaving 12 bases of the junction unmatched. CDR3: CASRSGGGSGRDNEQFF. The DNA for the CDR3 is TGTGCCAGCAGATCGGGGGGTGGTAGCGGGAGGGACAATGAGCAGTTCTTC.

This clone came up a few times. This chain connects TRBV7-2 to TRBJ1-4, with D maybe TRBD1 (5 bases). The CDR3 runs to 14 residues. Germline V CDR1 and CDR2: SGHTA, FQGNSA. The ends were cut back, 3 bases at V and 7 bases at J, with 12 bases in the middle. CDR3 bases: TGTGCCAGCAGCTTGCTAGGGGTCGGTGAAAAACTGTTTTTT. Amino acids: CASSLLGVGEKLFF.

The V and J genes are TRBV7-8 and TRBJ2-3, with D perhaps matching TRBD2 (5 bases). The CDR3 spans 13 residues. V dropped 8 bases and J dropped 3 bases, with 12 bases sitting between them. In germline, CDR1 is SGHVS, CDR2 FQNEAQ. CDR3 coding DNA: TGTGCCAGCTTCGAGTCGGGGACAGATACGCAGTATTTT. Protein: CASFESGTDTQYF.

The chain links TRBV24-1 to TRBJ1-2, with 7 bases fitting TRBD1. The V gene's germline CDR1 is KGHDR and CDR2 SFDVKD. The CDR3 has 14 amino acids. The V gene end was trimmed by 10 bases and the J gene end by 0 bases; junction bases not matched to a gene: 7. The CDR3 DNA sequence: TGTGCCACTTCCCCCGGGACAGCTAACTATGGCTACACCTTC. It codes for CATSPGTANYGYTF.